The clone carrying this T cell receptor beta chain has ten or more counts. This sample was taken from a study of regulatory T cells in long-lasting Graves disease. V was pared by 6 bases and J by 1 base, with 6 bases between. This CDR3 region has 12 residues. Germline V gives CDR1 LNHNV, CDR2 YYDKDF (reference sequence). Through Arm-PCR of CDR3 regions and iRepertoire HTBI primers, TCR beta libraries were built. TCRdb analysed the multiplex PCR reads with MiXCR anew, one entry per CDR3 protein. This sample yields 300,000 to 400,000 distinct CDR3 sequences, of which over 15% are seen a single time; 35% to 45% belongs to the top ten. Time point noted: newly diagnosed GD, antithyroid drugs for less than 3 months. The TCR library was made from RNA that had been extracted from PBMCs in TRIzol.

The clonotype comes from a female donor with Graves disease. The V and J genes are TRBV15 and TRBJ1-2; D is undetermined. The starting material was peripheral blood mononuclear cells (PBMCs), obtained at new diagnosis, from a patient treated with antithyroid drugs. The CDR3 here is CATRAGNYGYTF. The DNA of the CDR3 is TGTGCCACCAGGGCCGGTAACTATGGCTACACCTTC. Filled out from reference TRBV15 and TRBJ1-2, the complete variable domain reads DAMVIQNPRYQVTQFGKPVTLSCSQTLNHNVMYWYQQKSSQAPKLLFHYYDKDFNNEADTPDNFQSRRPNTSFCFLDIRSPGLGDTAMYLCATRAGNYGYTFGSGTRLTVV.